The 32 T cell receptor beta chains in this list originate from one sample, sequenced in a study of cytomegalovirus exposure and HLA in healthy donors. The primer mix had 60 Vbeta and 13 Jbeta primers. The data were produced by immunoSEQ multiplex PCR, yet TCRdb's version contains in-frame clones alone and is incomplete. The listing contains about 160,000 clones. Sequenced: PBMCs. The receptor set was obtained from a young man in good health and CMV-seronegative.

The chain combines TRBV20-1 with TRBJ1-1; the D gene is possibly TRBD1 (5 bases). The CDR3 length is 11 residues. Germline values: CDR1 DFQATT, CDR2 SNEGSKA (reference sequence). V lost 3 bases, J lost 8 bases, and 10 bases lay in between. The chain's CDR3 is CSARRGEEAFF. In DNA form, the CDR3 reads TGCAGTGCTAGGCGGGGCGAGGAAGCTTTCTTT.

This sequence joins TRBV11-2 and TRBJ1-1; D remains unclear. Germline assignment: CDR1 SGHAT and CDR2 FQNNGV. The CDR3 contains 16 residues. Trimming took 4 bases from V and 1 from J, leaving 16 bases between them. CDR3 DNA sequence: TGTGCCAGCAGCTCCCGACCCTTGGCGGAGAACACTGAAGCTTTCTTT. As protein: CASSSRPLAENTEAFF.

The CDR3 loop reads CASSYGGYEQYF. CDR3 in DNA: TGTGCCAGCAGCTACGGCGGGTACGAGCAGTACTTC. The gene calls are TRBV11-2 and TRBJ2-7; tentative D call: TRBD2 (5 bases). Germline V gene lookup returns CDR1 SGHAT and CDR2 FQNNGV. The CDR3 consists of 12 residues. The germline V and J ends were trimmed by 4 bases and 4 bases, with 8 bases remaining between them.

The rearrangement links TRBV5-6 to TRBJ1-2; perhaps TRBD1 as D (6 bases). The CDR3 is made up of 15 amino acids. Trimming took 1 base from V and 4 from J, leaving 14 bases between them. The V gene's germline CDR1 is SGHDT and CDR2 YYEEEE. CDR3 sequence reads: CASSLPGGSPYGYTF. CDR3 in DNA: TGTGCCAGCAGCTTGCCGGGGGGCAGCCCCTATGGCTACACCTTC.

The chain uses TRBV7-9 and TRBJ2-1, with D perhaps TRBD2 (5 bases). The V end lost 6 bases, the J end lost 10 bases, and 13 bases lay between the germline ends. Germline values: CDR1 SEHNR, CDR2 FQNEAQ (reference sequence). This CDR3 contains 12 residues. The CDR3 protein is CASSLDSLEQFF. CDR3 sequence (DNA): TGTGCCAGCAGTCTGGACTCCCTGGAGCAGTTCTTC.

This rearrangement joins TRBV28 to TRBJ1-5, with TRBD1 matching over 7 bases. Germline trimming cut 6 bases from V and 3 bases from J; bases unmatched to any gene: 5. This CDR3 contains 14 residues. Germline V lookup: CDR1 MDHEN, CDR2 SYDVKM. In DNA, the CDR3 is TGTGCCAGCAGGCTTGGGACAGTCAATCAGCCCCAGCATTTT. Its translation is CASRLGTVNQPQHF.

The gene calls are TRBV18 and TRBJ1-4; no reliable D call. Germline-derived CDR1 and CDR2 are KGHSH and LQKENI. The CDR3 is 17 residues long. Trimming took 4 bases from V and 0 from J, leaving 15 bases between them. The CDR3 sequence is CASSRLSYSTTNEKLFF. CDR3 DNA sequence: TGTGCCAGCTCACGCCTTTCTTACTCGACAACTAATGAAAAACTGTTTTTT.

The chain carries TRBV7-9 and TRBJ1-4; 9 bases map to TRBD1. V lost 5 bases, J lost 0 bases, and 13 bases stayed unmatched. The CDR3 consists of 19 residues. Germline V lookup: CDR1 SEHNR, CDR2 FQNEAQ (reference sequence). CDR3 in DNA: TGTGCCAGCAGCCTGTCAGGACAGGGGTCCTTTGCAACTAATGAAAAACTGTTTTTT. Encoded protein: CASSLSGQGSFATNEKLFF.

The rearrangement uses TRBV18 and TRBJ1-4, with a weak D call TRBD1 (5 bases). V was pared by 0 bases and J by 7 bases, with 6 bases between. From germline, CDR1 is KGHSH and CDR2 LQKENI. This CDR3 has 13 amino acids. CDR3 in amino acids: CASSPPGAEKLFF. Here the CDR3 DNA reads TGTGCCAGCTCACCACCAGGGGCTGAAAAACTGTTTTTT.

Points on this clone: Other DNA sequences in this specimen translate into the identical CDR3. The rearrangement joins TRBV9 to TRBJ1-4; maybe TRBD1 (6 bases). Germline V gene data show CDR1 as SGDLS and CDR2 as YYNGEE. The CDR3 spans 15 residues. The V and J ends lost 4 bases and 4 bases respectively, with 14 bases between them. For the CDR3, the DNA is TGTGCCAGCAGCCCTCGACAGGATCTTAATGAAAAACTGTTTTTT. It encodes CASSPRQDLNEKLFF.

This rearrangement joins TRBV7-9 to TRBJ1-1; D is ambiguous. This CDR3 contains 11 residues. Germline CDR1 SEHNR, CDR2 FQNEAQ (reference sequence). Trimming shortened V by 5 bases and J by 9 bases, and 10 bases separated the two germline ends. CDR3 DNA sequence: TGTGCCAGCAGCCTACTCTCTCAAGCTTTCTTT. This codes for CASSLLSQAFF. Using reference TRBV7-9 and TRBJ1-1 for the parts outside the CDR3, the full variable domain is DTGVSQNPRHKITKRGQNVTFRCDPISEHNRLYWYRQTLGQGPEFLTYFQNEAQLEKSRLLSDRFSAERPKGSFSTLEIQRTEQGDSAMYLCASSLLSQAFFGQGTRLTVV.

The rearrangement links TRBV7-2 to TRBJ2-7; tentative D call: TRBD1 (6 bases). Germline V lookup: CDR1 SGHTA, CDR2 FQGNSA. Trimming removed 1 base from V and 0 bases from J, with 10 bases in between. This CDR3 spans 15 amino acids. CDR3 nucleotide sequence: TGTGCCAGCAGCTTAGATCTAGGGGGCTCCTACGAGCAGTACTTC. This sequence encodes CASSLDLGGSYEQYF.

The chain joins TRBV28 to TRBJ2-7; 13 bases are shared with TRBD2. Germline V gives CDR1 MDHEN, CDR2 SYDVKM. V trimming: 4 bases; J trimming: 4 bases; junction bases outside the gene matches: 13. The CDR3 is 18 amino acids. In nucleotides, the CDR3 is TGTGCCAGCAGTTCCAGGAAGACGTTACTAGCGGGAGGGTACGAGCAGTACTTC. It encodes CASSSRKTLLAGGYEQYF.

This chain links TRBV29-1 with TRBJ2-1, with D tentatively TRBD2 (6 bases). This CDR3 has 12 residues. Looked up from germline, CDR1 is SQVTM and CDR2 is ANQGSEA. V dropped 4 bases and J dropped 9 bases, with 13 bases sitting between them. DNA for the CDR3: TGCAGCGTTGTTGGAGGGCCGGGTGAGCAGTTCTTC. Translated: CSVVGGPGEQFF.

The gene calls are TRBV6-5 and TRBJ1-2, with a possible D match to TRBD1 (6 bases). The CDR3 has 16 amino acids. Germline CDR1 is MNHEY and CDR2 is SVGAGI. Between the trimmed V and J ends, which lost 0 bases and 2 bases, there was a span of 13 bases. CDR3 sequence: CASSYSTGTPNYGYTF. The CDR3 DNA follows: TGTGCCAGCAGTTACTCTACCGGGACACCAAACTATGGCTACACCTTC.

The CDR3 is CAISGETGELFF. The CDR3 DNA reads as TGTGCCATCAGTGGAGAAACCGGGGAGCTGTTTTTT. V gene TRBV10-3 combines with J gene TRBJ2-2; D remains unclear. The CDR3 has 12 residues. Per germline, CDR1 ENHRY and CDR2 SYGVKD. The ends were cut back, 4 bases at V and 5 bases at J, with 5 bases in the middle.

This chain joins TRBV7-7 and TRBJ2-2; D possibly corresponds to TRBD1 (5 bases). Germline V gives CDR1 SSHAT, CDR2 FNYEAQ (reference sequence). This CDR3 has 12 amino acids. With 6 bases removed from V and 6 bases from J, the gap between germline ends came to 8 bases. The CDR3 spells CASSQGAGELFF. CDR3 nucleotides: TGTGCCAGCAGTCAGGGCGCCGGGGAGCTGTTTTTT.

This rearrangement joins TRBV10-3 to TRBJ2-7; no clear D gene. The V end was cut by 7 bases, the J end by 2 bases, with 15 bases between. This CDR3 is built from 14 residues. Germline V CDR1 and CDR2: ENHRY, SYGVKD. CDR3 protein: CAIKGTDRTYEQYF. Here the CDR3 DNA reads TGTGCCATCAAAGGTACAGACCGGACCTACGAGCAGTACTTC.

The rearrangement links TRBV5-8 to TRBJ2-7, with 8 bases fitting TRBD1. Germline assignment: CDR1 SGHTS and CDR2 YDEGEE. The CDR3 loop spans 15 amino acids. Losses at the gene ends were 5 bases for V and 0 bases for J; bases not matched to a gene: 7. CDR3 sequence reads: CASRHGQGFSYEQYF. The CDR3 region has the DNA TGTGCCAGCAGACACGGACAGGGATTCTCCTACGAGCAGTACTTC.

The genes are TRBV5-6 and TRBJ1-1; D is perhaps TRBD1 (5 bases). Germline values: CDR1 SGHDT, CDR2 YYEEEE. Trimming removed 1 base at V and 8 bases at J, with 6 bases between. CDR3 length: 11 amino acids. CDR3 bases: TGTGCCAGCAGCTTGTACAGGGAAGCTTTCTTT. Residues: CASSLYREAFF.

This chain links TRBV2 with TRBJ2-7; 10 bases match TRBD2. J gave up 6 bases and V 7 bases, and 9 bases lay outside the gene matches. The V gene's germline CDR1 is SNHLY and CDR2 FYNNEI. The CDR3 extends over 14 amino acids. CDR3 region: CASTRASGRSEQYF. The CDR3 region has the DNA TGTGCCAGCACGCGGGCTAGCGGGAGATCCGAGCAGTACTTC.

The CDR3 loop is CASSFGVAGGSYNEQFF. The CDR3, as DNA: TGTGCCAGCAGCTTCGGGGTAGCGGGAGGGTCCTACAATGAGCAGTTCTTC. This rearrangement joins TRBV7-3 to TRBJ2-1; TRBD2 aligns across 11 bases. CDR3 length: 17 residues. V lost 3 bases to trimming and J lost 1 base; unmatched junction nucleotides: 5. Looked up from germline, CDR1 is SGHTA and CDR2 is FQGTGA.

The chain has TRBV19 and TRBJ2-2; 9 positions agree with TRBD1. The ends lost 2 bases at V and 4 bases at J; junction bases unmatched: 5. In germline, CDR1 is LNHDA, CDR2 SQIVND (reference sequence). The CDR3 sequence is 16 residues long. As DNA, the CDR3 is TGTGCCAGTAGTATATTTGGGACAGGGTCCACCGGGGAGCTGTTTTTT. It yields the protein CASSIFGTGSTGELFF.

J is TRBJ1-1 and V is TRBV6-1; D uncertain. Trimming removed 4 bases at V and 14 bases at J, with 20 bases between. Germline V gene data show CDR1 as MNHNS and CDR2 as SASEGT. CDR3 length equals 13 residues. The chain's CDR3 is CASSVTSGGKGFF. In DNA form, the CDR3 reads TGTGCCAGCAGTGTAACCTCGGGAGGAAAGGGATTCTTT.

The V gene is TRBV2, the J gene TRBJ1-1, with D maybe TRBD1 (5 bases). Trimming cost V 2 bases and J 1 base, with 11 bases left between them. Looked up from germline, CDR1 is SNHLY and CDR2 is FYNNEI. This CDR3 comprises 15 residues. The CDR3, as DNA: TGTGCCAGCAGTGAAATCCTGCAGGGGAACACTGAAGCTTTCTTT. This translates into CASSEILQGNTEAFF.

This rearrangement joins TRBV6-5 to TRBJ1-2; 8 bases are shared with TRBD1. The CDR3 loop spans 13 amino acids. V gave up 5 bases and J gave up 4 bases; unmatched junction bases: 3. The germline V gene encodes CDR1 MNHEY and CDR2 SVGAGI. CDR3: CASSQTGGYGYTF. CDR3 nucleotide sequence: TGTGCCAGCAGTCAAACAGGGGGCTATGGCTACACCTTC.

CDR3 amino acids: CASGQGHSKKVDEQFF. The CDR3 DNA reads TGTGCCTCGGGACAGGGGCATAGCAAAAAGGTCGATGAGCAGTTCTTC. The gene calls are TRBV10-3 and TRBJ2-1; 10 positions agree with TRBD1. The length of the CDR3 is 16 residues. Per germline, CDR1 ENHRY and CDR2 SYGVKD. The V and J ends lost 11 bases and 8 bases, in that order; junction bases with no gene match: 18.

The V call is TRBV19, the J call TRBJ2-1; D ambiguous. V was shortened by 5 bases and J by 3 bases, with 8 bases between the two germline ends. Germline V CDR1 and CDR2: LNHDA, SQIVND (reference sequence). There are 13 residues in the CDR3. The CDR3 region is CASSLRFYNEQFF. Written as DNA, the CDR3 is TGTGCCAGTAGTCTCAGGTTCTACAATGAGCAGTTCTTC.

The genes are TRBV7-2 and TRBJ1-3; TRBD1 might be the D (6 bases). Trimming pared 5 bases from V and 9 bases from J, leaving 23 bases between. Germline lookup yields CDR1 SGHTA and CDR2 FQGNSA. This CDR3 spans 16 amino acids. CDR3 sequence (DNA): TGTGCCAGCAGCCCATTCGCTTCAGGGGCTGGGGGCACCATATATTTT. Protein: CASSPFASGAGGTIYF.

The CDR3 is CASSQDTSNSEQYF. The CDR3 coding sequence is TGTGCCAGCAGCCAAGATACTAGTAATTCCGAGCAGTACTTC. This chain joins TRBV4-2 and TRBJ2-7, with D possibly matching TRBD2 (5 bases). Germline values: CDR1 LGHNA, CDR2 YNFKEQ. Between the trimmed V and J ends, which lost 0 bases and 6 bases, there was a span of 12 bases. The CDR3 length is 14 residues.

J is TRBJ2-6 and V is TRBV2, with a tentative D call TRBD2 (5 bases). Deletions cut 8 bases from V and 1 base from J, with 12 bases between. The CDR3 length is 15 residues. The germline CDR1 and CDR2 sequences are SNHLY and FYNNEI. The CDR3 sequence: CASVRRLSGANVLTF. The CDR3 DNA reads TGTGCCAGCGTCAGGAGGCTTTCTGGGGCCAACGTCCTGACTTTC. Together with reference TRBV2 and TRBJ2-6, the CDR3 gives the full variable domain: EPEVTQTPSHQVTQMGQEVILRCVPISNHLYFYWYRQILGQKVEFLVSFYNNEISEKSEIFDDQFSVERPDGSNFTLKIRSTKLEDSAMYFCASVRRLSGANVLTFGAGSRLTVL.

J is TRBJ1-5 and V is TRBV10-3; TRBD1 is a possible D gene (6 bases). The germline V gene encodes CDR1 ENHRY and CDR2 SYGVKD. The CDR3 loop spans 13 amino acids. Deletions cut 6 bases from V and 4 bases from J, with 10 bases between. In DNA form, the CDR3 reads TGTGCCATCAGGGTGGACAGAAATCAGCCCCAGCATTTT. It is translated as CAIRVDRNQPQHF.